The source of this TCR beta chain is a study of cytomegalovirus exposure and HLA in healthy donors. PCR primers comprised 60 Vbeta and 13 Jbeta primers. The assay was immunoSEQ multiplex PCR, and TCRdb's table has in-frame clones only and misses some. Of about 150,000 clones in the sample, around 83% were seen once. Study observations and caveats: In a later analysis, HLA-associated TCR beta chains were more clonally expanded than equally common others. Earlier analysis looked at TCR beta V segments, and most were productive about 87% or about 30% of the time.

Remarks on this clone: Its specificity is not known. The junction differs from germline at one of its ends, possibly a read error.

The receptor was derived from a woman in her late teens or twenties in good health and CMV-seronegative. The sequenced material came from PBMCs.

The CDR3 is CASSLAGDQEIQYF. The DNA for the CDR3 is TGTGCCAGCAGTTTAGCAGGGGATCAAGAGATCCAGTACTTC. The rearrangement links TRBV28 to TRBJ2-5, with D possibly being TRBD1 (6 bases). The CDR3 has 14 residues. Germline V CDR1 and CDR2: MDHEN, SYDVKM.